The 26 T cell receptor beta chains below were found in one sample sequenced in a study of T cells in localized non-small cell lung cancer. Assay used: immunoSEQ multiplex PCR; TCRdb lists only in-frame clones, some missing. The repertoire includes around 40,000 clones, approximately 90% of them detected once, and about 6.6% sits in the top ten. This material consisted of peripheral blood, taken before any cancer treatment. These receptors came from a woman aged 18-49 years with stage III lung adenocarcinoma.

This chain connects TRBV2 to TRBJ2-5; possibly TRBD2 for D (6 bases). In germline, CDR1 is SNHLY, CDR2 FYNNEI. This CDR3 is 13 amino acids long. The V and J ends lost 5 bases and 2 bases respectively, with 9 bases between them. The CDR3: CASSQGLQETQYF. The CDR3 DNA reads TGTGCCAGCAGTCAGGGACTGCAAGAGACCCAGTACTTC. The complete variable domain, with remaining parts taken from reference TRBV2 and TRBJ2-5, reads EPEVTQTPSHQVTQMGQEVILRCVPISNHLYFYWYRQILGQKVEFLVSFYNNEISEKSEIFDDQFSVERPDGSNFTLKIRSTKLEDSAMYFCASSQGLQETQYFGPGTRLLVL.

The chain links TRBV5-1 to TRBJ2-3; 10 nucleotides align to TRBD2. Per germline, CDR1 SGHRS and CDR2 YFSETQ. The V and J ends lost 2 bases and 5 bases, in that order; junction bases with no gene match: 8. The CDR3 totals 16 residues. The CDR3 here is CASSFSGGPAQDTQYF. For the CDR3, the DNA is TGCGCCAGCAGCTTTAGCGGGGGGCCGGCACAAGATACGCAGTATTTT.

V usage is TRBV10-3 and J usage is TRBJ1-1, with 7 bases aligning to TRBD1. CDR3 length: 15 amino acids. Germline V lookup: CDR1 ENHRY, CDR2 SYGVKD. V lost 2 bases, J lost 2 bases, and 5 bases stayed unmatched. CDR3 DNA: TGTGCCATCAGTGAGCCCCGACAGGGAAACACTGAAGCTTTCTTT. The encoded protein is CAISEPRQGNTEAFF.

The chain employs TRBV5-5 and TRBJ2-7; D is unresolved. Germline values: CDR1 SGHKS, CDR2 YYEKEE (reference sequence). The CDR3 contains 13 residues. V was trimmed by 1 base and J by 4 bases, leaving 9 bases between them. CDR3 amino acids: CASSLTSMYEQYF. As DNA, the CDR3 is TGTGCCAGCAGCTTGACTTCCATGTACGAGCAGTACTTC. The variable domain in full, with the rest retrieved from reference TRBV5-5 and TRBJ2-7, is DAGVTQSPTHLIKTRGQQVTLRCSPISGHKSVSWYQQVLGQGPQFIFQYYEKEERGRGNFPDRFSARQFPNYSSELNVNALLLGDSALYLCASSLTSMYEQYFGPGTRLTVT.

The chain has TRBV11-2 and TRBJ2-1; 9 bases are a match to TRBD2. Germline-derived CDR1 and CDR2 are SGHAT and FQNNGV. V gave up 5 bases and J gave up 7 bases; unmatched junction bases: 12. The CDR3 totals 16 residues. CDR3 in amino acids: CASSPASAGGPNEQFF. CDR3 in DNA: TGTGCCAGCAGCCCGGCCTCGGCGGGGGGGCCGAATGAGCAGTTCTTC.

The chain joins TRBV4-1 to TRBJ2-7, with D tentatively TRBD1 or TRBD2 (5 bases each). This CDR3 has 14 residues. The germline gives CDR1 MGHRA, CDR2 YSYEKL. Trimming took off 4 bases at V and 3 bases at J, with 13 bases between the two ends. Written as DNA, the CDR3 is TGCGCCAGCAGCCTACCGGGACGGCGCTACGAGCAGTACTTC. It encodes CASSLPGRRYEQYF.

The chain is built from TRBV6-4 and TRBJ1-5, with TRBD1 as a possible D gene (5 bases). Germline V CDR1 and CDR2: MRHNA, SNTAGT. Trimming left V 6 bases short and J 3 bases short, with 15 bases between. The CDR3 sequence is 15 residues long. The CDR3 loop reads CASSIEWGTNQPQHF. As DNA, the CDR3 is TGTGCCAGCAGCATTGAGTGGGGGACCAATCAGCCCCAGCATTTT.

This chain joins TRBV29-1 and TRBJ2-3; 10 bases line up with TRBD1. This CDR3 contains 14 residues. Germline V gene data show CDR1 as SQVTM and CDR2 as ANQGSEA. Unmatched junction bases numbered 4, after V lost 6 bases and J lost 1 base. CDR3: CSVAGTGGTDTQYF. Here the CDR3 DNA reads TGCAGCGTCGCCGGGACAGGGGGCACAGATACGCAGTATTTT.

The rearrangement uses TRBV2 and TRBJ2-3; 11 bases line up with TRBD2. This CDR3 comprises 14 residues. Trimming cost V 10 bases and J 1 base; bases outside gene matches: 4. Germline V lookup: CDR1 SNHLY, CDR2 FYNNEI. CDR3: CATNSGGGTDTQYF. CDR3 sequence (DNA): TGTGCCACCAATAGCGGGGGGGGCACAGATACGCAGTATTTT. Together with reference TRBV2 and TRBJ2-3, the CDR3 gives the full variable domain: EPEVTQTPSHQVTQMGQEVILRCVPISNHLYFYWYRQILGQKVEFLVSFYNNEISEKSEIFDDQFSVERPDGSNFTLKIRSTKLEDSAMYFCATNSGGGTDTQYFGPGTRLTVL.

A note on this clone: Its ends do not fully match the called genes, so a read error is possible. The CDR3 sequence: CASSALERGYGQYF. For the CDR3, the DNA is TGTGCCAGCAGTGCATTAGAAAGGGGGTACGGGCAGTACTTC. The V and J genes are TRBV2 and TRBJ2-7; D is possibly TRBD1 (6 bases). Germline V gives CDR1 SNHLY, CDR2 FYNNEI. This CDR3 contains 14 residues.

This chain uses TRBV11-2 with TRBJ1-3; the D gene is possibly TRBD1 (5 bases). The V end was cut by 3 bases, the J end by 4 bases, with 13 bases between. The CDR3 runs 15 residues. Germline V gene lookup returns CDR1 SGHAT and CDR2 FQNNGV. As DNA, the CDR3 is TGTGCCAGCAGCTTCACGGGGACCGGGGGAAACACCATATATTTT. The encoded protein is CASSFTGTGGNTIYF.

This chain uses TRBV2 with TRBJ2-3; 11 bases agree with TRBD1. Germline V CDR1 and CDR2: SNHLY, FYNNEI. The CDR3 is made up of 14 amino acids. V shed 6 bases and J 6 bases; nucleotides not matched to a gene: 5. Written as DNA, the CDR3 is TGTGCCAGCAGCGCCGGACAGGGGGCGGATACGCAGTATTTT. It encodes CASSAGQGADTQYF.

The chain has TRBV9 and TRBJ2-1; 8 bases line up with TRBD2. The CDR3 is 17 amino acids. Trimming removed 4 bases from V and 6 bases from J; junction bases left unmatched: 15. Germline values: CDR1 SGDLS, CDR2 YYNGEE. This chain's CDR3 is CASSSERNGGAVNEQFF. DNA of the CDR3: TGTGCCAGCAGCTCAGAACGGAACGGGGGGGCCGTCAATGAGCAGTTCTTC.

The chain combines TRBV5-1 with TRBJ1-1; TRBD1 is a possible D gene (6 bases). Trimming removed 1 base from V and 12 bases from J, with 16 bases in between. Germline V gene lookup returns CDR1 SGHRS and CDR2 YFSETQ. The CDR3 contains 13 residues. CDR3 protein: CASSLSPGHESFF. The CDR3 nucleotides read TGCGCCAGCAGCTTGTCCCCGGGACATGAGTCTTTCTTT.

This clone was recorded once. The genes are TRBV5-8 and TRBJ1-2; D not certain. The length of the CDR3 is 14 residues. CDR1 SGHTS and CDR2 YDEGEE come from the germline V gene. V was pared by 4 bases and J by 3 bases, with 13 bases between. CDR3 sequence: CASSDTIRHYGYTF. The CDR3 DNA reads TGTGCCAGCAGCGATACCATCCGCCACTATGGCTACACCTTC.

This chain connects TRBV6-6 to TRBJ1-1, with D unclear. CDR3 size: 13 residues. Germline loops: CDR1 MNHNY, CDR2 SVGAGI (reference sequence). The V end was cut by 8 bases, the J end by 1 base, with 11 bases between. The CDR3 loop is CASVPAGNTEAFF. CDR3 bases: TGTGCCAGCGTCCCGGCGGGGAACACTGAAGCTTTCTTT.

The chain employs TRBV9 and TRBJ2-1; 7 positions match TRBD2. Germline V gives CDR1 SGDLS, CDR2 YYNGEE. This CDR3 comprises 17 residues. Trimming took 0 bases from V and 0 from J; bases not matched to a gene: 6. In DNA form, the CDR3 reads TGTGCCAGCAGCGTAGATGGGGGACTAAACTCCTACAATGAGCAGTTCTTC. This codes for CASSVDGGLNSYNEQFF.

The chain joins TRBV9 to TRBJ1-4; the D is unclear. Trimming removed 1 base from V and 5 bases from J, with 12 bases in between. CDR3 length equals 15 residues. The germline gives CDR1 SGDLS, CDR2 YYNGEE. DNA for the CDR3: TGTGCCAGCAGCGTATCGTACAGTACCAATGAAAAACTGTTTTTT. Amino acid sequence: CASSVSYSTNEKLFF.

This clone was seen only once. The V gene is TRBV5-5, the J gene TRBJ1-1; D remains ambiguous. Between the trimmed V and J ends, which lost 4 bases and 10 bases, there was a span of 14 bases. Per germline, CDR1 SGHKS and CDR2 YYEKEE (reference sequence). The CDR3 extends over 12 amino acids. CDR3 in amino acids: CASSPRPPGAFF. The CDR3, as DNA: TGTGCCAGCAGCCCGAGGCCGCCCGGAGCTTTCTTT.

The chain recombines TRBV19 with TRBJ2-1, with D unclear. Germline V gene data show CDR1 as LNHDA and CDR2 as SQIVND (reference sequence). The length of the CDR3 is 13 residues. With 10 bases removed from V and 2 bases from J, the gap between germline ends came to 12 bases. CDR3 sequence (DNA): TGTGCCACTTTTAGTTGGACCTACAATGAGCAGTTCTTC. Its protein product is CATFSWTYNEQFF.

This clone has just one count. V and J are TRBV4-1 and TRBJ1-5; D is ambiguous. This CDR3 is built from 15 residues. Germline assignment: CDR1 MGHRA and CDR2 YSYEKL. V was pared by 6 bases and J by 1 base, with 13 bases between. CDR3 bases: TGCGCCAGCAGGGATTGGCAGCGGAGCAATCAGCCCCAGCATTTT. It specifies CASRDWQRSNQPQHF.

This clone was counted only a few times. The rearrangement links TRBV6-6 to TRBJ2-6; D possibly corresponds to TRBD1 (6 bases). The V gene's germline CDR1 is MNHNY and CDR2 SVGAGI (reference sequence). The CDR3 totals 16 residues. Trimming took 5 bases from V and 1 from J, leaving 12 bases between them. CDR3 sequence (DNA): TGTGCCAGCAGTCCCCGTACAGGGTCTGGGGCCAACGTCCTGACTTTC. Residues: CASSPRTGSGANVLTF.

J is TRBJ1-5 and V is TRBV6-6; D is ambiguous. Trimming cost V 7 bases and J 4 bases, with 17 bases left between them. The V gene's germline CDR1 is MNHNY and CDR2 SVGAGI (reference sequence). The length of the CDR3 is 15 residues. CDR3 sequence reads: CASTYGVGSNQPQHF. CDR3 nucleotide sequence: TGTGCCAGCACCTACGGGGTGGGGTCAAATCAGCCCCAGCATTTT.

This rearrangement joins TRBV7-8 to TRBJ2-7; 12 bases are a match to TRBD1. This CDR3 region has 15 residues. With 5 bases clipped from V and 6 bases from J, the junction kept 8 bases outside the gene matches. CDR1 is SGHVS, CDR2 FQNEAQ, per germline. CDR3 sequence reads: CASSRQGQGALEQYF. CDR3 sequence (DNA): TGTGCCAGCAGCCGACAGGGACAGGGGGCACTCGAGCAGTACTTC.

This CDR3 is CASSDDPGLVTDEQFF. The CDR3, as DNA: TGTGCCAGCAGTGACGACCCGGGACTCGTAACGGATGAGCAGTTCTTC. V gene TRBV2 combines with J gene TRBJ2-1, with D tentatively TRBD2 (6 bases). V was trimmed by 3 bases and J by 8 bases, leaving 20 bases between them. Looked up from germline, CDR1 is SNHLY and CDR2 is FYNNEI. The CDR3 contains 16 residues.

CDR3 amino acids: CASSVGLAGGPQETQYF. The CDR3 bases are TGTGCCAGCAGCGTAGGACTAGCGGGGGGGCCACAGGAGACCCAGTACTTC. The genes are TRBV9 and TRBJ2-5; 14 nucleotides match TRBD2. Germline loops: CDR1 SGDLS, CDR2 YYNGEE. Unmatched junction bases numbered 6, after V lost 0 bases and J lost 5 bases. The CDR3 loop spans 17 amino acids.